Listed below are T cell receptor beta chains from one sample, sequenced in a study of blood T cells in healthy people across ages. TCRdb itself ran the 5' RACE reads through MiXCR, one entry per CDR3 protein. The sample includes 1.5 million to 2 million distinct CDR3 sequences, more than 35% of them seen just once. Sequenced sample: blood. The receptors stem from a human donor in good health. Each CDR3 is given with its conserved first and last residue. Fields, in order: J gene, D gene, V gene, clone size, CDR3 protein, CDR3 DNA. D genes are given only for firm matches. Part of the rows lack a size; the others show once, few, many or a class for expanded clones.

>TRBJ2-5|TRBD2|TRBV20-1|-
CSARIAGRVETQYF
TGCAGTGCTAGAATAGCGGGGAGGGTAGAGACCCAGTACTTC
>TRBJ2-5|-|TRBV7-9|-
CASSSGERGQETQYF
TGTGCCAGCAGCTCAGGGGAAAGAGGGCAAGAGACCCAGTACTTC
>TRBJ2-2|TRBD1|TRBV7-7|once
CASSPQGAGNAGELFF
TGTGCTAGCAGCCCACAGGGGGCAGGAAACGCCGGGGAGCTGTTTTTT
>TRBJ1-1|-|TRBV28|-
CASSLWDGMNTEAFF
TGTGCCAGCAGTTTATGGGACGGGATGAACACTGAAGCTTTCTTT
>TRBJ2-5|TRBD2|TRBV24-1|-
CATSDRTSGDQETQYF
TGTGCCACCAGTGACAGGACTAGCGGGGACCAAGAGACCCAGTACTTC
>TRBJ2-3|-|TRBV20-1|-
CSATVDTQYF
TGCAGTGCCACGGTGGATACGCAGTATTTT
>TRBJ2-1|TRBD2|TRBV7-2|few
CASSLEFFGVAGGLNEQFF
TGTGCCAGCAGCTTAGAGTTCTTCGGGGTAGCGGGGGGGCTTAATGAGCAGTTCTTC
>TRBJ2-7|TRBD1|TRBV10-3|few
CAISPGQDDLGDF
TGTGCCATCAGTCCGGGACAGGACGACCTAGGGGACTTC
>TRBJ1-2|-|TRBV7-2|-
CASSSAPGAEGYTF
TGTGCCAGCAGCTCAGCCCCAGGGGCGGAAGGCTACACCTTC
>TRBJ2-1|-|TRBV6-1|-
CATKLDASRNEQFF
TGTGCCACCAAACTAGACGCATCCCGCAATGAGCAGTTCTTC
>TRBJ2-1|TRBD2|TRBV3-1|-
CASSPWESSGGNEQFF
TGTGCCAGCAGCCCATGGGAGTCTAGCGGGGGGAATGAGCAGTTCTTC
>TRBJ2-1|TRBD2|TRBV9|few
CASSAGTSGLNEQFF
TGTGCCAGCAGCGCCGGGACTAGCGGCCTCAATGAGCAGTTCTTC
>TRBJ2-3|TRBD1|TRBV20-1|few
CSARDLGQGTDTQYF
TGCAGTGCTAGAGATTTGGGACAGGGTACAGATACGCAGTATTTT
>TRBJ1-1|-|TRBV12-3/TRBV12-4|few
CASSPLGVGTEAFF
TGTGCCAGCAGTCCCCTTGGGGTGGGCACTGAAGCTTTCTTT
>TRBJ2-7|-|TRBV5-1|-
CASSFNPELEQYF
TGCGCCAGCAGCTTTAACCCGGAACTAGAGCAGTACTTC
>TRBJ2-1|-|TRBV29-1|-
CSVRLQNEQFF
TGCAGCGTTAGGCTACAGAATGAGCAGTTCTTC
>TRBJ2-3|-|TRBV6-1|-
CASREGRAGRGRSTDTQYF
TGTGCCAGCAGAGAAGGCAGGGCAGGTCGGGGAAGAAGCACAGATACGCAGTATTTT
>TRBJ2-7|-|TRBV5-1|-
CANSPPSRPSYEQYF
TGCGCCAACAGCCCGCCGTCCCGTCCCTCCTACGAGCAGTACTTC
>TRBJ2-7|TRBD1|TRBV7-6|-
CASSSRQGRTPTYEQYF
TGTGCCAGCAGTTCTCGACAGGGGCGGACCCCCACCTACGAGCAGTACTTC
>TRBJ2-4|-|TRBV7-6|-
CASSKWRQGFTNEQYF
TGTGCCAGCAGCAAGTGGAGGCAAGGATTTACAAATGAGCAGTACTTC
>TRBJ1-2|-|TRBV11-1|few
CASSAKQVSYGYTF
TGTGCCAGCAGCGCGAAACAGGTCTCCTATGGCTACACCTTC
>TRBJ1-2|-|TRBV10-3|-
CAISDGGPIPNYDYTF
TGTGCCATCAGTGACGGGGGCCCTATTCCAAACTATGACTACACCTTC
>TRBJ2-1|TRBD2|TRBV12-3/TRBV12-4|-
CASTDRTSGVSYNEQFF
TGTGCCAGCACCGATAGGACTAGCGGGGTCTCCTACAATGAGCAGTTCTTC
>TRBJ2-6|TRBD2|TRBV12-3/TRBV12-4|-
CASSFSAGGLAGANVLTF
TGTGCCAGCAGTTTTTCAGCGGGGGGGTTAGCTGGGGCCAACGTCCTGACTTTC
>TRBJ2-5|TRBD2|TRBV9|-
CASSVGGLGETQYF
TGTGCCAGCAGCGTAGGGGGACTAGGGGAGACCCAGTACTTC
>TRBJ2-2|-|TRBV9|-
CVSSPGASNTGELFF
TGTGTCAGCAGCCCGGGGGCGTCGAACACCGGGGAGCTGTTTTTT
>TRBJ1-1|TRBD1|TRBV7-2|-
CAIRPTGEGGTEAFF
TGTGCCATCCGACCTACAGGGGAAGGGGGCACTGAAGCTTTCTTT
>TRBJ2-7|-|TRBV7-2|-
CVSSLSRTTSLYEQYF
TGTGTCAGCAGCTTATCCAGGACAACTTCACTCTACGAGCAGTACTTC
>TRBJ2-3|-|TRBV21-1|-
CASSKEREHPDTQYF
TGTGCCAGCAGCAAAGAGAGGGAACACCCAGATACGCAGTATTTT
>TRBJ2-7|-|TRBV7-3|few
CASATKLTEQYF
TGTGCCAGCGCTACGAAACTGACAGAGCAGTACTTC
>TRBJ2-1|TRBD2|TRBV7-9|-
CATTSGGAPNEQFF
TGTGCCACCACTAGCGGGGGGGCACCAAATGAGCAGTTCTTC
>TRBJ1-5|-|TRBV7-2|few
CASSLGLGQRRDSNQPQHF
TGTGCCAGCAGCTTAGGTCTCGGACAGAGAAGAGATAGCAATCAGCCCCAGCATTTT
>TRBJ2-5|-|TRBV7-2|-
CASSPRYGDQETQYF
TGTGCCAGCAGCCCGCGATACGGTGACCAAGAGACCCAGTACTTC
>TRBJ1-1|-|TRBV29-1|-
CSAQEIMAFF
TGCAGCGCCCAGGAGATTATGGCTTTCTTT
>TRBJ2-7|-|TRBV27|-
CASRSAQGYEQYF
TGTGCCAGCAGATCCGCGCAGGGCTACGAGCAGTACTTC
>TRBJ1-2|-|TRBV28|-
CASSFGQRGGYTF
TGTGCCAGCAGTTTTGGACAAAGAGGGGGCTACACCTTC
>TRBJ2-1|-|TRBV12-3/TRBV12-4|many
CASSQVNNEQFF
TGTGCCAGCAGTCAAGTCAACAATGAGCAGTTCTTC
>TRBJ2-3|-|TRBV5-1|-
CASRLFGDTQYF
TGCGCCAGCAGGCTTTTCGGAGATACGCAGTATTTT
>TRBJ2-5|TRBD1|TRBV28|few
CAVGTVRDQYF
TGTGCCGTAGGGACAGTTAGAGACCAGTACTTC
>TRBJ2-3|-|TRBV9|few
CASSHPKTDTQYF
TGTGCCAGCAGCCATCCTAAAACAGATACGCAGTATTTT
>TRBJ2-1|TRBD2|TRBV27|few
CASGQTSGGANEQFF
TGTGCCAGCGGACAGACTAGCGGGGGGGCAAATGAGCAGTTCTTC
>TRBJ2-1|-|TRBV7-3|-
CASSLKGDPYNEQFF
TGTGCCAGCAGCTTAAAAGGGGACCCCTACAATGAGCAGTTCTTC
>TRBJ2-1|TRBD1|TRBV4-2|-
CASSQGQGERNDEQFF
TGTGCCAGCAGCCAAGGACAGGGGGAACGTAACGATGAGCAGTTCTTC
>TRBJ2-1|TRBD2|TRBV20-1|many
CSALLAGGYNEQFF
TGCAGTGCTTTACTAGCGGGGGGGTACAATGAGCAGTTCTTC
>TRBJ2-6|TRBD2|TRBV12-3/TRBV12-4|-
CASCSGGPGANVLTF
TGTGCCAGTTGTAGCGGGGGGCCTGGGGCCAACGTCCTGACTTTC
>TRBJ1-2|TRBD1|TRBV20-1|-
CSAREDGTGYGYTF
TGCAGTGCTAGAGAGGATGGGACAGGGTATGGCTACACCTTC
>TRBJ2-7|-|TRBV6-6|-
CASSLSLGDEQYF
TGTGCCAGCAGTCTGTCGCTGGGGGACGAGCAGTACTTC
>TRBJ2-3|-|TRBV15|few
CATSRDMADTQYF
TGTGCCACCAGCAGAGATATGGCAGATACGCAGTATTTT
>TRBJ2-7|TRBD2|TRBV7-9|-
CASSFSGGSMIEQYF
TGTGCCAGCAGCTTCAGCGGGGGCTCCATGATCGAGCAGTACTTC
>TRBJ2-3|TRBD1|TRBV5-1|few
CASSRTETGVDMQYF
TGCGCCAGCAGCCGCACCGAGACAGGGGTAGATATGCAGTATTTT
>TRBJ1-1|-|TRBV6-5|-
CASSYSMEGLNTEAFF
TGTGCCAGCAGTTACTCGATGGAGGGGCTGAACACTGAAGCTTTCTTT
>TRBJ2-1|TRBD2|TRBV12-3/TRBV12-4|-
CASSPRMGLASYNEQFF
TGTGCCAGCAGTCCCCGGATGGGACTAGCGTCCTACAATGAGCAGTTCTTC
>TRBJ1-2|-|TRBV27|-
CASSLSSGQKSYGYTF
TGTGCCAGCAGTTTATCGAGTGGACAGAAGAGCTATGGCTACACCTTC
>TRBJ2-1|TRBD2|TRBV7-9|-
CASSPIAGGAYNEQFF
TGTGCCAGCAGCCCGATAGCGGGGGGGGCCTACAATGAGCAGTTCTTC
>TRBJ1-1|-|TRBV6-5|-
CASSYRNMNTEAFF
TGTGCCAGCAGTTACCGAAACATGAACACTGAAGCTTTCTTT